Included here is one T cell receptor beta chain sequence, with context. Antigen: not known. The use of a sample-barcoded 5' primer and a J-beta primer mix characterized a second PCR of roughly 7 to 11 cycles. Each cDNA molecule received a tag from a template-switch adaptor that had 12 random nucleotides. TCRdb re-analysed the 5' RACE reads in MiXCR, keeping a single row per CDR3 protein. The table shows about 570,000 distinct CDR3 sequences, with 25% to 30% occurring only once. These data belong to a study of blood T cells in healthy people across ages. Broader study findings: Per million T cells, TCR beta diversity dropped roughly linearly as age increased.

The CDR3 is 16 residues long. Trimming took 3 bases from V and 0 from J, leaving 15 bases between them. CDR1 and CDR2 from the germline V gene are DFQATT and SNEGSKA (reference sequence). V gene TRBV20-1 combines with J gene TRBJ1-3; D perhaps matches TRBD1 (5 bases). This clonotype was sampled from a woman in her sixties or seventies in good health. Sequencing was performed on blood. The CDR3 is CSARRGADPSGNTIYF. The CDR3, as DNA: TGCAGTGCTAGGCGCGGGGCCGATCCCTCTGGAAACACCATATATTTT.